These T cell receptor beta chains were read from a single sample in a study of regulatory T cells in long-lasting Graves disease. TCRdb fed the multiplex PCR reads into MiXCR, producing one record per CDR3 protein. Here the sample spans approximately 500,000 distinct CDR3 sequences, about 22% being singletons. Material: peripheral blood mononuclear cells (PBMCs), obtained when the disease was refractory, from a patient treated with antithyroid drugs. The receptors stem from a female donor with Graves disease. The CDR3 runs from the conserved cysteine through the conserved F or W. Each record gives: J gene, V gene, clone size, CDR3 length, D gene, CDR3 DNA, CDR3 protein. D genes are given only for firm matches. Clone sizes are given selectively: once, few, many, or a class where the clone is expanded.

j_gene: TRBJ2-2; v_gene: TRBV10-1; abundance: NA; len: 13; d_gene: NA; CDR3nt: TGCGCCAGCAGTGGCAGGGACTCCGGGGAGCTGTTTTTT; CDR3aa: CASSGRDSGELFF
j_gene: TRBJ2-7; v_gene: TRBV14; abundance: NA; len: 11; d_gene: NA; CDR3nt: TGTGCCAGCAGCCTCGGACAGAAGCAGTACTTC; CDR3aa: CASSLGQKQYF
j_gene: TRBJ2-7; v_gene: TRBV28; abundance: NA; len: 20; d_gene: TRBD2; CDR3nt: TGTGCCAGCACCCCCACCGGGACTAGCGGGAGCGCTCAAATCTCCTACGAGCAGTACTTC; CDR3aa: CASTPTGTSGSAQISYEQYF
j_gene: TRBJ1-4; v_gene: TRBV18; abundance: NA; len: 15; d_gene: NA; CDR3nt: TGTGCCAGCTCACCGTCAGGGGCTTTTGGGGAAAAACTGTTTTTT; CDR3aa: CASSPSGAFGEKLFF
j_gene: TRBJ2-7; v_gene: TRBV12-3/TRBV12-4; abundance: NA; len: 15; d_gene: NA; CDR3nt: TGTGCCAGCAGTTTAAGGGACGGTGGGATTTACGAGCAGTACTTC; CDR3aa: CASSLRDGGIYEQYF
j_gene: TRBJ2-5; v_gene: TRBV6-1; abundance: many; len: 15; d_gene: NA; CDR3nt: TGTGCCAGCAGTGCTGGGACGCCAGGGACGGAGACCCAGTACTTC; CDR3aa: CASSAGTPGTETQYF
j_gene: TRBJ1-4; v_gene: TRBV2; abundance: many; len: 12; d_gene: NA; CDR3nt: TGTGCCAGCAAAAAGACAGCTGAAAAACTGTTTTTT; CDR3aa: CASKKTAEKLFF
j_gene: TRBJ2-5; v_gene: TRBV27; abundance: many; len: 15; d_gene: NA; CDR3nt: TGTGCCAGCAGTTCCATCCGGGACGTCAGGGAGACCCAGTACTTC; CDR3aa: CASSSIRDVRETQYF
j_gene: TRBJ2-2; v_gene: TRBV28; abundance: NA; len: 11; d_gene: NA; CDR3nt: TGTGCCACATCTAGGGCCGGGGAGCTGTTTTTT; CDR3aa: CATSRAGELFF
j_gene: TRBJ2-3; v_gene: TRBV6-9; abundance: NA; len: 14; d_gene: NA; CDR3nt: TGTGCCAGCAGTTACGGGGGCGGCACAGATACGCAGTATTTT; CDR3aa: CASSYGGGTDTQYF
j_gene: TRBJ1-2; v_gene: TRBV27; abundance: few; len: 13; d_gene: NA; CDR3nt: TGTGCCAGCAGTCTTGACAGGACTCATGGCTACACCTTC; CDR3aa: CASSLDRTHGYTF
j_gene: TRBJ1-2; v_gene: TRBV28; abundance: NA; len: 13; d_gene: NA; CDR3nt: TGTGCCAGCAGGTCGACAGGCGCCTATGGCTACACCTTC; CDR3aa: CASRSTGAYGYTF
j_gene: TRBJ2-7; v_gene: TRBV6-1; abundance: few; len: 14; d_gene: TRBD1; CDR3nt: TGTGCCAGCAGTACCCTGGGGGACAGTCGAGAGCAGTACTTC; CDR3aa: CASSTLGDSREQYF
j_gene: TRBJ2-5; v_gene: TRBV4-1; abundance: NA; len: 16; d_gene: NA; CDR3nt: TGCGCCAGCAGCCAAGATCCCGGAGGGGCCCAAGAGACCCAGTACTTC; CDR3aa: CASSQDPGGAQETQYF
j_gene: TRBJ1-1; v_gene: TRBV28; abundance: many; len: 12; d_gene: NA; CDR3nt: TGTGCCAGCGGAGGGGGGAACACTGAAGCTTTCTTT; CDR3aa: CASGGGNTEAFF
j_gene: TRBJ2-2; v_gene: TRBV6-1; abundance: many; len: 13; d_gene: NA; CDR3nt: TGTGCCAGCACAGGGAAGAACACCGGGGAGCTGTTTTTT; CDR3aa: CASTGKNTGELFF
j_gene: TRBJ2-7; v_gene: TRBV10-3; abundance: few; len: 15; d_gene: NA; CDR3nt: TGTGCCATCAGTGATAGGGGGCCCGGGGAGGACGAGCAGTACTTC; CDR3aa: CAISDRGPGEDEQYF
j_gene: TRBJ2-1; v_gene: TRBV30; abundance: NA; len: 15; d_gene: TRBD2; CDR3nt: TGTGCCTGGAGCACGGTGCCTAGCGGGAAGAGTGAGCAGTTCTTC; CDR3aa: CAWSTVPSGKSEQFF
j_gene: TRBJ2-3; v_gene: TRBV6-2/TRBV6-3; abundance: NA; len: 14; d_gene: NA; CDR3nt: TGTGCCAGCAAAACAGGGTATGACACAGATACGCAGTATTTT; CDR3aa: CASKTGYDTDTQYF
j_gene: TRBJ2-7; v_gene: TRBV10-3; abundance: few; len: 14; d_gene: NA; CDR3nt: TGTGCCATCAGTGAGTCGTTCACCTCCTACGAGCAGTACTTC; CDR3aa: CAISESFTSYEQYF
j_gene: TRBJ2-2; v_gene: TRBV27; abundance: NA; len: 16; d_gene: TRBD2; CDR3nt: TGTGCCAGCAGTTTACTTGGCGGGGGGGGCACCGGGGAGCTGTTTTTT; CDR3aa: CASSLLGGGGTGELFF
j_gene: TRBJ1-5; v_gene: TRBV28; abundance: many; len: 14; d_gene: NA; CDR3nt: TGTGCCAGCAGTCTGGACATTAGCAATCAGCCCCAGCATTTT; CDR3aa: CASSLDISNQPQHF
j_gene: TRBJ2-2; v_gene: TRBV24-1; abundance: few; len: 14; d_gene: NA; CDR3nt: TGTGCCACCAGTGACTGGACAGACAGTGGGGAGCTGTTTTTT; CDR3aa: CATSDWTDSGELFF
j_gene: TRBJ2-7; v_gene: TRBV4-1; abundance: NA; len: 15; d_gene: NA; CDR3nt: TGCGCCAGCAGCCAAGAAGAGAGAGGGAACTACGAGCAGTACTTC; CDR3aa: CASSQEERGNYEQYF
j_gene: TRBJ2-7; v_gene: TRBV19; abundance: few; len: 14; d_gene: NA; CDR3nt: TGTGCCAGTAGTACGTACGGGAGTGCAGACGAGCAGTACTTC; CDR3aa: CASSTYGSADEQYF
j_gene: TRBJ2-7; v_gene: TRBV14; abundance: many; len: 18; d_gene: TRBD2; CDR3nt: TGTGCCAGCAGCCGCTCTGGACTAGCGGGAGTGGCAGGGGGCGAGCAGTACTTC; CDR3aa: CASSRSGLAGVAGGEQYF
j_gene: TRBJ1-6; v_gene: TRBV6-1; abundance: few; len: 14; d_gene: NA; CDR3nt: TGTGCCAGCAGTCAAACAGGGAATAATTCACCCCTCCACTTT; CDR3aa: CASSQTGNNSPLHF
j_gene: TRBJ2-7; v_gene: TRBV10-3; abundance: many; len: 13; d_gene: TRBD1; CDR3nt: TGTGCCATCACACCAAGACAGGGGTGGGAGCAGTACTTC; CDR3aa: CAITPRQGWEQYF
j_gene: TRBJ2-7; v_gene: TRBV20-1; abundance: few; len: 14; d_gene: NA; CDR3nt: TGCAGTGCTGAGGGGGTTGCCAAATCCTACGAGCAGTACTTC; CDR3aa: CSAEGVAKSYEQYF
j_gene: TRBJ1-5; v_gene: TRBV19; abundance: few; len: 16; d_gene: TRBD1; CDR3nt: TGTGCCAGTAGTGTAACAGGGGTGGGAAGCAATCAGCCCCAGCATTTT; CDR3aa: CASSVTGVGSNQPQHF
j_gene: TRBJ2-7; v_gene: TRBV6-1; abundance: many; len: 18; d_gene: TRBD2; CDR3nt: TGTGCCAGCGGAAAGGGACTAGCGGGAGGCCATCTCTCCTACGAGCAGTACTTC; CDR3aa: CASGKGLAGGHLSYEQYF
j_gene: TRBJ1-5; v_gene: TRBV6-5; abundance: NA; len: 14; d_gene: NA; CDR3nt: TGTGCCAGCAGTTACGGGGCCCCGGGGCAGCCCCAGCATTTT; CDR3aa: CASSYGAPGQPQHF
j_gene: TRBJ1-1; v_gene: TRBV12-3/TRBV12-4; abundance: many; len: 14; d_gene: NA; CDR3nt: TGTGCCAGCAGTTTACAGGGAGGGGGGACTGAAGCTTTCTTT; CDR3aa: CASSLQGGGTEAFF
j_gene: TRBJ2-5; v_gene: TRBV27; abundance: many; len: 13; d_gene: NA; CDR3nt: TGTGCCAGCAGTTTATTGGGGGAAGAGACCCAGTACTTC; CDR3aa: CASSLLGEETQYF
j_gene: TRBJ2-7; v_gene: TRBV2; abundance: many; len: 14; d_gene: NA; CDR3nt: TGTGCCAGCAGTGGGGCGGGTCGATTCGACGAGCAGTACTTC; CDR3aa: CASSGAGRFDEQYF
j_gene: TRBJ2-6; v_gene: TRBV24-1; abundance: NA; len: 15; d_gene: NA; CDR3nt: TGTGCCACCAGGGCAAAAGGCTCTGGGGCCAACGTCCTGACTTTC; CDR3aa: CATRAKGSGANVLTF
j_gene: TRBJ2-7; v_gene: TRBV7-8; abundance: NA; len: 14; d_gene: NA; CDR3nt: TGTGCCAGCAGCCCCCTACAGGGAGTTAACGAGCAGTACTTC; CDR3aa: CASSPLQGVNEQYF
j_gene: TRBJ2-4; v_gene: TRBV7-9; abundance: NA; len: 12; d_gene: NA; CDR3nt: TGTGCCAGCAGCTTCAACGGAAACATTCAGTACTTC; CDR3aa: CASSFNGNIQYF
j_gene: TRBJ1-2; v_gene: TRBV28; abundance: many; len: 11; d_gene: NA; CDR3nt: TGTGCCTCTAGGCTCGACTATGGCTACACCTTC; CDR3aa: CASRLDYGYTF
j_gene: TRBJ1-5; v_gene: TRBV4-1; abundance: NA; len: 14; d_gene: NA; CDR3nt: TGCGCCAGCAGCCAAGGGTGGGGGAATCAGCCCCAGCATTTT; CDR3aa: CASSQGWGNQPQHF
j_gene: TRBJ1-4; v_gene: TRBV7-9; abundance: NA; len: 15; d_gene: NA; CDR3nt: TGTGCCAGCAGCCAATTGTTGCCGCTTAATGAAAAACTGTTTTTT; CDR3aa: CASSQLLPLNEKLFF
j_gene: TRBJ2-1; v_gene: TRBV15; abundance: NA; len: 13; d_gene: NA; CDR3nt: TGTGCCACCAGCAGAGAGGATTACACCTCGCAGTTCTTC; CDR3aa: CATSREDYTSQFF
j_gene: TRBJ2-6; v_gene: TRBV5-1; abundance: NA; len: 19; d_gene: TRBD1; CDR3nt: TGCGCCAGCAGACGAGACGGACAGGGGCTCGGCTCTGGGGCCAACGTCCTGACTTTC; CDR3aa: CASRRDGQGLGSGANVLTF
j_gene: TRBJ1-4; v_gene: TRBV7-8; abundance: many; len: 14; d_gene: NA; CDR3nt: TGTGCCAGCAGCGGTGGACCGTCAGGTGAAAAACTGTTTTTT; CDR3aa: CASSGGPSGEKLFF